One T cell receptor (beta chain) is described in this entry. This specimen belongs to a study of blood T cell repertoires in COVID-19. In germline, CDR1 is MNHEY, CDR2 SVGEGT. This CDR3 has 14 residues. Trimming cost V 5 bases and J 4 bases, with 15 bases left between them. Authors' methods: Scientists estimated how many nucleated cells there were by amplifying reference gene primers. TCRdb's table, derived via immunoSEQ multiplex PCR, lists solely in-frame clones and lacks some. V and J calls and clone size are those listed in that table; D and trimming were worked out from the DNA. The sample records some 67,000 clones, less than 95% being singletons.

The clonotype comes from a woman aged 18-35 years with acute or convalescent COVID-19. Sequencing was done on a sample of peripheral blood. The chain joins TRBV6-2 or TRBV6-3 to TRBJ2-7; D possibly corresponds to TRBD2 (6 bases). The CDR3 DNA follows: TGTGCCAGCAGTCTCGCGGGACTTATATACGAGCAGTACTTC. Translated: CASSLAGLIYEQYF.